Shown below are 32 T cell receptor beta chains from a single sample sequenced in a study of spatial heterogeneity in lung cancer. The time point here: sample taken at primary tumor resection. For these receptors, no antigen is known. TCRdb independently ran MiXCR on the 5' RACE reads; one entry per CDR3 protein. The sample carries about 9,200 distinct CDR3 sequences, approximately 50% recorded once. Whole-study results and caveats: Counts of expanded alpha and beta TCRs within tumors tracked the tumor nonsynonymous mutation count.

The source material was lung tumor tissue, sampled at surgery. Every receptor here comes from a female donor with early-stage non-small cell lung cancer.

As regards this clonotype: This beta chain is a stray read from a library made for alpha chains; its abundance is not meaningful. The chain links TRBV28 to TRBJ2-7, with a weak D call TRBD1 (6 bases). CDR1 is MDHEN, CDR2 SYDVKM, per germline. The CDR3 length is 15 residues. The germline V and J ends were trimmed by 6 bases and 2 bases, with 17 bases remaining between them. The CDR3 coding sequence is TGTGCCAGCAGCTCCGACAGGACAACCACCTACGAGCAGTACTTC. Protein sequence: CASSSDRTTTYEQYF.

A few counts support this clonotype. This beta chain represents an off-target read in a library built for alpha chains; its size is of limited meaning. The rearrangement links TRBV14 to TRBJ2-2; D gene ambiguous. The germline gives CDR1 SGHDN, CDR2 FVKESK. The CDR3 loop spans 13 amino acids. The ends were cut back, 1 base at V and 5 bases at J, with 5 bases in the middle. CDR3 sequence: CASSQGWTGELFF. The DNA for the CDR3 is TGTGCCAGCAGCCAAGGGTGGACCGGGGAGCTGTTTTTT.

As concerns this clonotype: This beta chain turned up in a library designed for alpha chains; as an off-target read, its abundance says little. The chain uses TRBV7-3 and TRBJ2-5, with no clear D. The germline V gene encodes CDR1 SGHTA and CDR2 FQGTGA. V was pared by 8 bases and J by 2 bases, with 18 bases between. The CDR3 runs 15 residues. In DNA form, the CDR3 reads TGTGCCAGCCGGCCGGACGGAACCTCACAAGAGACCCAGTACTTC. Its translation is CASRPDGTSQETQYF.

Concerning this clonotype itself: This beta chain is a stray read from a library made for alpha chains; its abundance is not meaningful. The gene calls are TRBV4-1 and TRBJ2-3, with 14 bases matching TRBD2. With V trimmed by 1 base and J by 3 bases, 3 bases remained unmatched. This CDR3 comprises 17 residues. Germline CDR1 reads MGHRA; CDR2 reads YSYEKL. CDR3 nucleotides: TGCGCCAGCAGCCAAGGACTAGCGGGGGGGTGGACAGATACGCAGTATTTT. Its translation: CASSQGLAGGWTDTQYF.

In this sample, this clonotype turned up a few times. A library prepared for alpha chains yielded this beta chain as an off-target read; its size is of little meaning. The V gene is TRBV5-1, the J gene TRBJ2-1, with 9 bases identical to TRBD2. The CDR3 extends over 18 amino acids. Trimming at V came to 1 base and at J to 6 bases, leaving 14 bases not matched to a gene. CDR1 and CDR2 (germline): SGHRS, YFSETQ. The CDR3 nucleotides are TGCGCCAGCAGCTTGTTTCATAGCGGGGGCATGGCTGTCAATGAGCAGTTCTTC. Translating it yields CASSLFHSGGMAVNEQFF.

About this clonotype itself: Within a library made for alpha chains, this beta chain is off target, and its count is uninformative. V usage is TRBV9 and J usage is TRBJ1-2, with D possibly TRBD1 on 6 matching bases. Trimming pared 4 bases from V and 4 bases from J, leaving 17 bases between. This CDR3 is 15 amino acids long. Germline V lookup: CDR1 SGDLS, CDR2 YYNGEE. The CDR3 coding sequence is TGTGCCAGCAGCAGGGGCACAGGGACTATCTATGGCTACACCTTC. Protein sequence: CASSRGTGTIYGYTF.

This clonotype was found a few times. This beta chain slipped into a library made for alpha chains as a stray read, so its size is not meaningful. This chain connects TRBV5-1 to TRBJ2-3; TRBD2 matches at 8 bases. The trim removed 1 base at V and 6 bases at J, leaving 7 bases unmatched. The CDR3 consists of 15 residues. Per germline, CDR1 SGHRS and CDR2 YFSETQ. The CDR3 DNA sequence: TGCGCCAGCAGCTTGCAAGCGGGGGATCTGGATACGCAGTATTTT. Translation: CASSLQAGDLDTQYF.

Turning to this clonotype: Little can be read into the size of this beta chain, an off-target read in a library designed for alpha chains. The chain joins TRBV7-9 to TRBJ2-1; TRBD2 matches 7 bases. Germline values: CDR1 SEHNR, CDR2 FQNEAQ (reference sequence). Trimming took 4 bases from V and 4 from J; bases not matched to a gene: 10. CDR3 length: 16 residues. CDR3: CASSSRLSGAYNEQFF. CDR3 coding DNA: TGTGCCAGCAGCTCCCGATTGAGCGGGGCATACAATGAGCAGTTCTTC.

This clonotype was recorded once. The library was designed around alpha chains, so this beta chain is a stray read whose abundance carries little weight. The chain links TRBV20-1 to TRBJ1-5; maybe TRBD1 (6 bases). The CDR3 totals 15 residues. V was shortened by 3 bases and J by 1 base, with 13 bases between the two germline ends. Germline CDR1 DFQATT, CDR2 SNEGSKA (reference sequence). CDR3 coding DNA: TGCAGTGCTAGTCCCGGGGGGCGCAGCAATCAGCCCCAGCATTTT. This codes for CSASPGGRSNQPQHF.

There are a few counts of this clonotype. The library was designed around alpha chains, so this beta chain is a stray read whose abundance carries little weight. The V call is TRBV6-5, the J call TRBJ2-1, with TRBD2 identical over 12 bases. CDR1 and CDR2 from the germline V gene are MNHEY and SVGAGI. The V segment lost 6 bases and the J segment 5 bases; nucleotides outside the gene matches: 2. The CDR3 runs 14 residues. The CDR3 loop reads CASSRTSGNNEQFF. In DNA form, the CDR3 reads TGTGCCAGCAGCCGGACTAGCGGGAACAATGAGCAGTTCTTC.

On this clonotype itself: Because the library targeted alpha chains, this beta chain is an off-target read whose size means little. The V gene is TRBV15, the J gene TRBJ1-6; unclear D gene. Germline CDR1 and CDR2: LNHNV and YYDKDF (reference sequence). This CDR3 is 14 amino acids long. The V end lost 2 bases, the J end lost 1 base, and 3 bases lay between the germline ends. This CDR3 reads CATSRSSYNSPLHF. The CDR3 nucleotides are TGTGCCACCAGCAGAAGTTCCTATAATTCACCCCTCCACTTT.

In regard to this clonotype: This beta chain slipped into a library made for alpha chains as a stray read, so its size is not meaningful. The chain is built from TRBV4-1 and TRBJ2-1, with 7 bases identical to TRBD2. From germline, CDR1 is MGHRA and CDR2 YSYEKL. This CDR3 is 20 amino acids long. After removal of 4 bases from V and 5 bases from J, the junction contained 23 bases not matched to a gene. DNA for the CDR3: TGCGCCAGCAGCCTCCATAGCTCAGGGAGGGCCGAGCGGCGCCACAATGAGCAGTTCTTC. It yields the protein CASSLHSSGRAERRHNEQFF.

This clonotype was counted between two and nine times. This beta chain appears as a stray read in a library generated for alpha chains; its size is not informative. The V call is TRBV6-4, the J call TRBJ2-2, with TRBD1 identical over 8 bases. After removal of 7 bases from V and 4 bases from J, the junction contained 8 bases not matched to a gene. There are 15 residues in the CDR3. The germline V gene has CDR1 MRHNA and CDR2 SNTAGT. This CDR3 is CASTPGDRFTGELFF. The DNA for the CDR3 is TGTGCCAGCACACCCGGGGACAGGTTCACCGGGGAGCTGTTTTTT.

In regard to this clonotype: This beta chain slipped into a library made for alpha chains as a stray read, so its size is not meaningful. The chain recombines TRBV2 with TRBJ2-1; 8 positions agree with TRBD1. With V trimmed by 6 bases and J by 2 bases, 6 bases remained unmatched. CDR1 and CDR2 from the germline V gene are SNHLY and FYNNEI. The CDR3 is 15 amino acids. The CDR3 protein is CASRDRGGTYNEQFF. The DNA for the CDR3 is TGTGCCAGCAGAGACAGGGGTGGGACCTACAATGAGCAGTTCTTC.

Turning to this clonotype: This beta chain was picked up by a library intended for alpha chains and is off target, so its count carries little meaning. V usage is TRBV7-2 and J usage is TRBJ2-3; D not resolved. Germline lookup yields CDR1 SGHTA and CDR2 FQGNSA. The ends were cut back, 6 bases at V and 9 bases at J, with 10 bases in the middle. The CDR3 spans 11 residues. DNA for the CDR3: TGTGCCAGCAGTCCCCAGGAAACGCAGTATTTT. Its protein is CASSPQETQYF. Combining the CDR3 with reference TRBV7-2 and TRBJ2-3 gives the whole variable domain GAGVSQSPSNKVTEKGKDVELRCDPISGHTALYWYRQSLGQGLEFLIYFQGNSAPDKSGLPSDRFSAERTGGSVSTLTIQRTQQEDSAVYLCASSPQETQYFGPGTRLTVL.

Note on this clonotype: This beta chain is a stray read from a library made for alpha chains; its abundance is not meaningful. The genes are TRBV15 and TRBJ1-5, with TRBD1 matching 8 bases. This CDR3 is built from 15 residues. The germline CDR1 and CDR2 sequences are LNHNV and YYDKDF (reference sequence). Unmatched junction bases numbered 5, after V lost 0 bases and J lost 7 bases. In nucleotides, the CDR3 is TGTGCCACCAGCAGAGATGGACAGGGCAGGCAGCCCCAGCATTTT. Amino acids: CATSRDGQGRQPQHF. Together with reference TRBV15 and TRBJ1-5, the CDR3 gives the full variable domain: DAMVIQNPRYQVTQFGKPVTLSCSQTLNHNVMYWYQQKSSQAPKLLFHYYDKDFNNEADTPDNFQSRRPNTSFCFLDIRSPGLGDTAMYLCATSRDGQGRQPQHFGDGTRLSIL.

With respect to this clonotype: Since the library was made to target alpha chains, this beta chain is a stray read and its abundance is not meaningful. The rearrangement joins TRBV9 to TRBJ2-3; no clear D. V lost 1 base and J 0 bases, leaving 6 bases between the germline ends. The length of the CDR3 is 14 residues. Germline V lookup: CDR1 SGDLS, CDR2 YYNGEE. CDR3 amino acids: CASSVRHSTDTQYF. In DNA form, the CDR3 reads TGTGCCAGCAGCGTACGTCACAGCACAGATACGCAGTATTTT.

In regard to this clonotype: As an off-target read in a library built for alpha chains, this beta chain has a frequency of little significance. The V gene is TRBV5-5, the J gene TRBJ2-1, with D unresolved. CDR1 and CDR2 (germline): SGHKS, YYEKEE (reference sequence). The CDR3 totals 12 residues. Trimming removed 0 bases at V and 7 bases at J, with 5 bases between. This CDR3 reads CASSLGANEQFF. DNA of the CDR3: TGTGCCAGCAGCTTGGGGGCGAATGAGCAGTTCTTC.

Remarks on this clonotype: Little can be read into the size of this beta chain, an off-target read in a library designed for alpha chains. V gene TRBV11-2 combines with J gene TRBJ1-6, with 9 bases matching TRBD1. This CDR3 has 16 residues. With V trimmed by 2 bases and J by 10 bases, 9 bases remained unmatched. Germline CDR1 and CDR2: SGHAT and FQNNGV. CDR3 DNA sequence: TGTGCCAGCAGCTTAATCCCGACAGGGGGGGAATCACCCCTCCACTTT. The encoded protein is CASSLIPTGGESPLHF.

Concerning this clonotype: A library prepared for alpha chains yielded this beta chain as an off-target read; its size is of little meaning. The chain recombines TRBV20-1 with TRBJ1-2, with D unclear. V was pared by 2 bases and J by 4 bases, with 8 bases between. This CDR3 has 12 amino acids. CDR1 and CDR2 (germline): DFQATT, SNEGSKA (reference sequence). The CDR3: CSARRRIYGYTF. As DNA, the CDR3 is TGCAGTGCTAGACGACGGATCTATGGCTACACCTTC.

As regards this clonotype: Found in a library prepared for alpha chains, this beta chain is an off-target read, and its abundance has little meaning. The CDR3 reads CAWGVRTNEAFF. The CDR3 DNA reads TGTGCCTGGGGCGTACGGACAAATGAAGCTTTCTTT. The chain joins TRBV30 to TRBJ1-1; a weak D match, TRBD1 (5 bases). The V and J ends lost 5 bases and 7 bases respectively, with 14 bases between them. The germline gives CDR1 GTSNPN, CDR2 SVGIG (reference sequence). The CDR3 extends over 12 amino acids.

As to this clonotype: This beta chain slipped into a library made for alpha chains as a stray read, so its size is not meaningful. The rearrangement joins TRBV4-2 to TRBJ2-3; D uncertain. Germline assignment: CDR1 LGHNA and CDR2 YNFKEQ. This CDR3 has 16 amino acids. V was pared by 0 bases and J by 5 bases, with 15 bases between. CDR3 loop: CASSQDDSWEGDTQYF. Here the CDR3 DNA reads TGTGCCAGCAGCCAAGACGATTCGTGGGAAGGAGATACGCAGTATTTT.

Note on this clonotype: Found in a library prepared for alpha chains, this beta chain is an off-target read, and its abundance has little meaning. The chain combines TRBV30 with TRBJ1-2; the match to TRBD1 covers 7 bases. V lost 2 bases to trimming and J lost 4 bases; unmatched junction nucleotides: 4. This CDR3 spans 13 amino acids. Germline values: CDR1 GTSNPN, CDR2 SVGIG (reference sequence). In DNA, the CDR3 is TGTGCCTGGAGTCTACAGGGGATCTATGGCTACACCTTC. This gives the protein CAWSLQGIYGYTF.

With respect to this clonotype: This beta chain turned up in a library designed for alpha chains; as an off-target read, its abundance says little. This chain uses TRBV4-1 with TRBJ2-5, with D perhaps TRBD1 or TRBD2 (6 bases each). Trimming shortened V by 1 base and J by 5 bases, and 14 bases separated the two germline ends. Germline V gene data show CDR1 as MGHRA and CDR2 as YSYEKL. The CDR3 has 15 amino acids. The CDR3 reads CASSQGPGGLETQYF. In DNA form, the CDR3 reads TGCGCCAGCAGCCAAGGTCCCGGGGGCTTGGAGACCCAGTACTTC.

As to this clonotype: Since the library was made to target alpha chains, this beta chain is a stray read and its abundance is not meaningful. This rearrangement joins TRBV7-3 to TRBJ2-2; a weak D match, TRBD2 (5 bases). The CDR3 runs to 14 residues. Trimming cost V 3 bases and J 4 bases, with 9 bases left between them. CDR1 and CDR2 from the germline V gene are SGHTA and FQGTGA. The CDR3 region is CASSLDSSTGELFF. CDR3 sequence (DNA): TGTGCCAGCAGCTTGGACTCCAGCACCGGGGAGCTGTTTTTT.

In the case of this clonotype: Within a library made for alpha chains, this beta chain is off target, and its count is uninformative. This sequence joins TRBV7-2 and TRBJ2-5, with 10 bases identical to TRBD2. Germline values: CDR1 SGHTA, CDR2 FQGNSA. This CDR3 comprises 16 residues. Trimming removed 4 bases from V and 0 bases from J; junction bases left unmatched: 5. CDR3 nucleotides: TGTGCCAGCAGCTCTAGCGGGGGACTCCACCAAGAGACCCAGTACTTC. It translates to CASSSSGGLHQETQYF.

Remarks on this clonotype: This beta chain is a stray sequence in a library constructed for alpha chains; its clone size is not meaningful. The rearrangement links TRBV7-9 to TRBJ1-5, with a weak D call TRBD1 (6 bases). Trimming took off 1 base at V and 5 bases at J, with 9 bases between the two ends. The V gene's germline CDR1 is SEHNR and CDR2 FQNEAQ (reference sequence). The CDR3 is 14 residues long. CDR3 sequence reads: CASSLEQGDQPQHF. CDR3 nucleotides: TGTGCCAGCAGCTTAGAACAGGGAGATCAGCCCCAGCATTTT.

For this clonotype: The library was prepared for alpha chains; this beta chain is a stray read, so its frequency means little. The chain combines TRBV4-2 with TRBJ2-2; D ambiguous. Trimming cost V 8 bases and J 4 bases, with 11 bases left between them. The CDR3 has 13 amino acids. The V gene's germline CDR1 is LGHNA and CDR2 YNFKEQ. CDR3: CASLRSSTGELFF. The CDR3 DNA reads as TGTGCCAGCCTGAGATCGTCCACCGGGGAGCTGTTTTTT.

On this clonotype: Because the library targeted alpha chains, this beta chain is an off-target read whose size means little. The CDR3 coding sequence is TGTGCCGTCTTGACGTGGGTTGCCTACAATGAGCAGTTCTTC. This encodes CAVLTWVAYNEQFF. J is TRBJ2-1 and V is TRBV2, with D unresolved. From germline, CDR1 is SNHLY and CDR2 FYNNEI. This CDR3 spans 14 amino acids. Deletions cut 11 bases from V and 2 bases from J, with 16 bases between.

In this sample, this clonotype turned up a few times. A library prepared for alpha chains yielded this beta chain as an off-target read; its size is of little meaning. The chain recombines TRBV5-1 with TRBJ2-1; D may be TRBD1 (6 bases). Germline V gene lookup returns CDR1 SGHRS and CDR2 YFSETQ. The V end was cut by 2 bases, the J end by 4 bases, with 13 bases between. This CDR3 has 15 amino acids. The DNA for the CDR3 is TGCGCCAGCAGCTTCACAGGGAACCCTTACAATGAGCAGTTCTTC. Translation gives CASSFTGNPYNEQFF. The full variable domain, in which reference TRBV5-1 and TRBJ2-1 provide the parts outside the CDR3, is KAGVTQTPRYLIKTRGQQVTLSCSPISGHRSVSWYQQTPGQGLQFLFEYFSETQRNKGNFPGRFSGRQFSNSRSEMNVSTLELGDSALYLCASSFTGNPYNEQFFGPGTRLTVL.

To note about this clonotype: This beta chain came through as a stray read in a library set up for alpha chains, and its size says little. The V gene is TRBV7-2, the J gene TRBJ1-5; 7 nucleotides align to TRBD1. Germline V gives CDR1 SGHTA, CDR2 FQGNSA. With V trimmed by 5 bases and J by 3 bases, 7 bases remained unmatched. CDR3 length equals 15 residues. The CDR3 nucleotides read TGTGCCAGCAGCACAATTACAGGGGCCAATCAGCCCCAGCATTTT. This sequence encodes CASSTITGANQPQHF.

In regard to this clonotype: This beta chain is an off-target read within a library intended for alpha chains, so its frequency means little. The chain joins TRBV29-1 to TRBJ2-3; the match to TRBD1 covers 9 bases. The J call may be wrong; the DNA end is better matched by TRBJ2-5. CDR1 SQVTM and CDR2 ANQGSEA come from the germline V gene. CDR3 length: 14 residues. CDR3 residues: CSVPRDRDRDSQYF. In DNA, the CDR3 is TGCAGCGTTCCCAGGGACAGGGATAGAGACTCCCAGTACTTC.